One sample yielded the 9 T cell receptor beta chains listed below, sequenced in a study of PD-L1 blockade in urothelial cancer. Time point: pretreatment peripheral blood. Using immunoSEQ multiplex PCR, the repertoire was profiled, and TCRdb retains in-frame clones only, with some absent. In the table there are some 16,000 clones, over 75% of which are singletons. Sequencing was performed on PBMCs, taken around atezolizumab (anti-PD-L1) treatment. The receptors were sampled from a man between 65 and 80 years old with urothelial cancer.

This clone was recorded once. The chain joins TRBV4-1 to TRBJ2-3, with 8 nucleotides matching TRBD2. Trimming cost V 4 bases and J 10 bases; bases outside gene matches: 1. The CDR3 length is 11 residues. Germline-derived CDR1 and CDR2 are MGHRA and YSYEKL. The CDR3: CASSRAGAQYF. DNA for the CDR3: TGCGCCAGCAGCCGAGCGGGGGCGCAGTATTTT.

V usage is TRBV28 and J usage is TRBJ2-3; possibly TRBD1 for D (6 bases). The CDR3 runs to 13 residues. The germline V gene has CDR1 MDHEN and CDR2 SYDVKM. Deletions cut 6 bases from V and 4 bases from J, with 11 bases between. The CDR3 sequence is CASRSGQSDTQYF. CDR3 in DNA: TGTGCCAGCAGATCCGGACAGTCAGATACGCAGTATTTT.

This clone appeared a single time. The V call is TRBV6-5, the J call TRBJ2-7; 7 bases are shared with TRBD1. Per germline, CDR1 MNHEY and CDR2 SVGAGI. Unmatched junction bases numbered 9, after V lost 6 bases and J lost 4 bases. The CDR3 spans 14 residues. The CDR3: CASSRTGPPYEQYF. As DNA, the CDR3 is TGTGCCAGCAGCCGGACAGGCCCCCCGTACGAGCAGTACTTC.

This clone occurred once. The gene calls are TRBV10-3 and TRBJ2-7; 10 bases line up with TRBD2. The CDR3 consists of 14 residues. V lost 8 bases, J lost 5 bases, and 9 bases stayed unmatched. Germline CDR1 reads ENHRY; CDR2 reads SYGVKD. The CDR3 DNA reads as TGTGCCATCTCCTCCCCTAGCGGGGGTCACGAGCAGTACTTC. Translated, it gives CAISSPSGGHEQYF.

The chain recombines TRBV25-1 with TRBJ2-2; 7 nucleotides agree with TRBD2. V shed 3 bases, J shed 6 bases, and the junction held 4 bases outside the gene matches. In germline, CDR1 is MGHDK, CDR2 SYGVNS. This CDR3 contains 14 residues. In nucleotides, the CDR3 is TGTGCCAGCAGTGAGGGGGGGGGTCCCGGGGAGCTGTTTTTT. It encodes CASSEGGGPGELFF.

This chain connects TRBV7-8 to TRBJ1-1; tentatively, D is TRBD1 (5 bases). Germline assignment: CDR1 SGHVS and CDR2 FQNEAQ. The CDR3 sequence is 11 residues long. The ends were cut back, 1 base at V and 10 bases at J, with 7 bases in the middle. As DNA, the CDR3 is TGTGCCAGCAGCTTAGGCAGGGTAGCTTTCTTT. It yields the protein CASSLGRVAFF.

This clone was picked up one time. This chain connects TRBV11-2 to TRBJ2-7; TRBD1 agrees at 9 bases. CDR1 is SGHAT and CDR2 is FQNNGV in the germline V gene. This CDR3 region has 15 residues. V lost 0 bases to trimming and J lost 6 bases; unmatched junction nucleotides: 6. The CDR3 sequence is CASSLDSYRGREQYF. The CDR3 DNA follows: TGTGCCAGCAGCTTAGACTCATACAGGGGGCGCGAGCAGTACTTC.

The chain combines TRBV11-1 with TRBJ1-6; D not certain. Germline CDR1 and CDR2: SGHAT and FQDESV (reference sequence). The CDR3 runs 14 residues. Trimming took 2 bases from V and 5 from J, leaving 7 bases between them. CDR3 coding DNA: TGTGCCAGCAGCTTATTTCAGGATAATTCACCCCTCCACTTT. Translating it yields CASSLFQDNSPLHF.

This chain uses TRBV30 with TRBJ2-1, with unresolved D. V was shortened by 4 bases and J by 3 bases, with 4 bases between the two germline ends. The CDR3 is 11 amino acids. CDR1 is GTSNPN and CDR2 is SVGIG in the germline V gene (reference sequence). CDR3 nucleotides: TGTGCCTGGACAGACTACAATGAGCAGTTCTTC. Translation gives CAWTDYNEQFF.